Below are 19 T cell receptor beta chains sequenced from a single sample in a study of response to subunit inactivated influenza vaccine. One entry per CDR3 protein results from TCRdb running MiXCR on the RT-PCR reads. The data hold 800,000 or so distinct CDR3 sequences, with about 20% observed a single time. The sample here was PBMCs from blood, taken around 5 days after vaccination. These receptors were collected from a man in his forties or fifties who received an inactivated influenza vaccine.

In this sample, this clonotype turned up a few times. The V gene is TRBV10-3, the J gene TRBJ2-5; D remains unclear. V gave up 0 bases and J gave up 1 base, with 9 bases separating them. CDR1 is ENHRY, CDR2 SYGVKD, per germline. The CDR3 is 15 amino acids. As DNA, the CDR3 is TGTGCCATCAGTGAGTCGAGGCCGATCCAAGAGACCCAGTACTTC. Encoded protein: CAISESRPIQETQYF.

V gene TRBV11-2 combines with J gene TRBJ2-4; possibly TRBD1 for D (6 bases). Per germline, CDR1 SGHAT and CDR2 FQNNGV. CDR3 length equals 20 residues. V was pared by 5 bases and J by 0 bases, with 26 bases between. The CDR3 coding sequence is TGTGCCAGCAGCCAAAGCGGTTTCGGGGACACCGCTCGAGCCAAAAACATTCAGTACTTC. Translation: CASSQSGFGDTARAKNIQYF. Complete variable domain (other parts from reference TRBV11-2 and TRBJ2-4): EAGVAQSPRYKIIEKRQSVAFWCNPISGHATLYWYQQILGQGPKLLIQFQNNGVVDDSQLPKDRFSAERLKGVDSTLKIQPAKLEDSAVYLCASSQSGFGDTARAKNIQYFGAGTRLSVL.

The sample holds many counts of this clonotype. The V and J genes are TRBV7-2 and TRBJ2-1; D tentatively reads TRBD1 or TRBD2 (5 bases each). CDR1 and CDR2 from the germline V gene are SGHTA and FQGNSA. The CDR3 totals 14 residues. V lost 3 bases and J 4 bases, leaving 10 bases between the germline ends. CDR3 sequence (DNA): TGTGCCAGCAGCTTCGGGACGAGGTACAATGAGCAGTTCTTC. The encoded protein is CASSFGTRYNEQFF.

CDR3 nucleotides: TGTGCCAGCATGCCGGGACAGGGGGCAGGTGAGCAGTTCTTC. This encodes CASMPGQGAGEQFF. V usage is TRBV6-1 and J usage is TRBJ2-1; 12 nucleotides match TRBD1. In germline, CDR1 is MNHNS, CDR2 SASEGT. Unmatched junction bases numbered 7, after V lost 7 bases and J lost 9 bases. This CDR3 is 14 amino acids long.

The chain links TRBV7-6 to TRBJ1-2; possible D gene TRBD1, 5 bases. Germline V lookup: CDR1 SGHVS, CDR2 FNYEAQ. V gave up 2 bases and J gave up 13 bases, with 14 bases separating them. CDR3 length equals 12 residues. CDR3 nucleotide sequence: TGTGCCAGCAGCTTATCGGCAGGGCAGATCACCTTC. Translation: CASSLSAGQITF.

The V gene is TRBV20-1, the J gene TRBJ1-4; D gene uncertain. Trimming removed 3 bases from V and 8 bases from J, with 7 bases in between. There are 11 residues in the CDR3. CDR1 and CDR2 (germline): DFQATT, SNEGSKA (reference sequence). Written as DNA, the CDR3 is TGCAGTGCTAGGAGAGAGGAAAAACTGTTTTTT. The encoded protein is CSARREEKLFF.

The chain joins TRBV7-3 to TRBJ2-5, with D perhaps matching TRBD1 or TRBD2 (5 bases each). CDR3 length: 16 residues. Trimming stripped 0 bases from V and 6 bases from J, with 17 bases between. Germline V CDR1 and CDR2: SGHTA, FQGTGA. The DNA for the CDR3 is TGTGCCAGCAGCTTAACCGGGGCGGCACCTAGGAAGACCCAGTACTTC. This translates into CASSLTGAAPRKTQYF.

The V and J genes are TRBV12-3 or TRBV12-4 and TRBJ2-3; maybe TRBD2 (10 bases). Trimming pared 4 bases from V and 3 bases from J, leaving 29 bases between. CDR3 size: 20 residues. The CDR3 sequence: CASSSQGARTGLASTDTQYF. CDR3 bases: TGTGCCAGCAGTTCACAGGGGGCGAGGACGGGACTAGCGAGTACAGATACGCAGTATTTT.

The chain carries TRBV7-2 and TRBJ2-1; D could derive from TRBD1 or TRBD2 (5 bases each). The CDR3 is 15 residues long. CDR1 and CDR2 from the germline V gene are SGHTA and FQGNSA. V lost 2 bases to trimming and J lost 6 bases, with 14 bases between them. Here the CDR3 DNA reads TGTGCCAGCAGCTTACGGGGCGGCCGAACCAATGAGCAGTTCTTC. It specifies CASSLRGGRTNEQFF.

The chain recombines TRBV15 with TRBJ2-7; 8 bases are shared with TRBD2. V lost 0 bases to trimming and J lost 2 bases; unmatched junction nucleotides: 6. In germline, CDR1 is LNHNV, CDR2 YYDKDF (reference sequence). The CDR3 runs 16 residues. The CDR3: CATSRDKVSGTYEQYF. CDR3 coding DNA: TGTGCCACCAGCAGAGATAAGGTTAGCGGGACCTACGAGCAGTACTTC.

The chain joins TRBV7-3 to TRBJ1-3, with TRBD1 identical over 7 bases. The germline V gene has CDR1 SGHTA and CDR2 FQGTGA. Trimming at V came to 0 bases and at J to 0 bases, leaving 2 bases not matched to a gene. This CDR3 has 16 amino acids. CDR3 DNA: TGTGCCAGCAGCTTAACGGGGGACAGCTCTGGAAACACCATATATTTT. Translated, it gives CASSLTGDSSGNTIYF.

The rearrangement links TRBV29-1 to TRBJ1-1, with D maybe TRBD1 (6 bases). V lost 4 bases, J lost 5 bases, and 14 bases lay in between. The CDR3 extends over 13 amino acids. CDR1 and CDR2 (germline): SQVTM, ANQGSEA. CDR3 bases: TGCAGCGTTGTTGTGAGGGGGAAAACTGAAGCTTTCTTT. This codes for CSVVVRGKTEAFF.

This clonotype has just a few counts. The rearrangement uses TRBV7-8 and TRBJ2-1; possibly TRBD2 for D (6 bases). Germline V CDR1 and CDR2: SGHVS, FQNEAQ. V shed 6 bases and J shed 0 bases, with 12 bases lying between them. This CDR3 spans 15 amino acids. CDR3 in amino acids: CASSSGLYSYNEQFF. The CDR3, as DNA: TGTGCCAGCAGTTCGGGACTGTACTCCTACAATGAGCAGTTCTTC.

This clonotype was seen only a few times. V and J are TRBV7-6 and TRBJ1-1, with D hard to call. This CDR3 is 14 amino acids long. Germline V gives CDR1 SGHVS, CDR2 FNYEAQ. The germline V and J ends were trimmed by 2 bases and 5 bases, with 12 bases remaining between them. CDR3 sequence (DNA): TGTGCCAGCAGCTTACGTGTAGCTGGGACTGAAGCTTTCTTT. It encodes CASSLRVAGTEAFF.

The V call is TRBV14, the J call TRBJ2-7; TRBD2 matches 11 bases. Losses at the gene ends were 0 bases for V and 4 bases for J; bases not matched to a gene: 8. Looked up from germline, CDR1 is SGHDN and CDR2 is FVKESK. This CDR3 contains 17 residues. The CDR3, as DNA: TGTGCCAGCAGCCAAGATCCTACTAGCGGGGGCAGATACGAGCAGTACTTC. Its protein product is CASSQDPTSGGRYEQYF.

This clonotype has a handful of counts. The rearrangement uses TRBV15 and TRBJ2-5; the D is unclear. V gave up 4 bases and J gave up 5 bases, with 11 bases separating them. The germline CDR1 and CDR2 sequences are LNHNV and YYDKDF (reference sequence). The length of the CDR3 is 13 residues. CDR3 region: CATSNSISETQYF. The CDR3 DNA follows: TGTGCCACCAGCAACAGTATCTCCGAGACCCAGTACTTC.

This clonotype was counted between two and nine times. The rearrangement joins TRBV28 to TRBJ2-1; possible D gene TRBD1, 6 bases. The ends were cut back, 6 bases at V and 3 bases at J, with 12 bases in the middle. The CDR3 is 14 residues long. Per the germline V gene, CDR1 is MDHEN and CDR2 is SYDVKM. CDR3 in amino acids: CASRDGQYYNEQFF. The CDR3 DNA reads TGTGCCAGCAGAGATGGACAGTACTACAATGAGCAGTTCTTC.

This clonotype showed up many times. The V and J genes are TRBV20-1 and TRBJ1-5; 7 bases map to TRBD1. Germline loops: CDR1 DFQATT, CDR2 SNEGSKA (reference sequence). This CDR3 region has 14 residues. V lost 6 bases and J lost 0; bases outside the gene matches: 5. CDR3 DNA sequence: TGCAGTGCGTACAGGGGTGGTAGCAATCAGCCCCAGCATTTT. It encodes CSAYRGGSNQPQHF.

In this sample, this clonotype turned up a few times. This chain connects TRBV5-1 to TRBJ1-2; weak D call: TRBD1 (5 bases). CDR1 is SGHRS, CDR2 YFSETQ, per germline. The CDR3 runs to 11 residues. Trimming removed 5 bases at V and 4 bases at J, with 6 bases between. In DNA form, the CDR3 reads TGCGCCAGCAGGGACATCTATGGCTACACCTTC. It encodes CASRDIYGYTF.